This is a list of T cell receptor beta chains from one sample in a study of PD-1 blockade in classical Hodgkin lymphoma. The data were produced by immunoSEQ multiplex PCR, yet TCRdb's version contains in-frame clones alone and is incomplete. The data show some 35,000 clones, 90% seen once. The specimen comprised CD4+ T cells from blood, sampled at baseline. The source is a human donor with classical Hodgkin lymphoma. CDR3s include the opening cysteine and the closing phenylalanine or tryptophan. A D gene is named only where the DNA matches it firmly. Some rows have no size entry. The others give once, few or many, or a class for an expanded clone.

V: TRBV5-1
J: TRBJ2-1
size: NA
D: NA
CDR3: CASSLTGSYNEQFF
DNA: TGCGCCAGCAGCTTAACAGGGTCCTACAATGAGCAGTTCTTC

V: TRBV5-1
J: TRBJ1-1
size: NA
D: NA
CDR3: CASSLVGTPSNTEAFF
DNA: TGCGCCAGCAGCTTGGTTGGGACACCTTCGAACACTGAAGCTTTCTTT

V: TRBV5-4
J: TRBJ2-5
size: NA
D: NA
CDR3: CASSLGGQETQYF
DNA: TGTGCCAGCAGCTTGGGCGGACAAGAGACCCAGTACTTC

V: TRBV29-1
J: TRBJ1-4
size: NA
D: TRBD1
CDR3: CSGGQINEKLFF
DNA: TGCAGCGGGGGACAGATTAATGAAAAACTGTTTTTT

V: TRBV6-6
J: TRBJ2-5
size: NA
D: TRBD2
CDR3: CASSRTAGGPGETQYF
DNA: TGTGCCAGCAGTAGAACGGCGGGAGGGCCCGGTGAGACCCAGTACTTC

V: TRBV11-3
J: TRBJ2-7
size: NA
D: TRBD2
CDR3: CASSPGGSLYEQYF
DNA: TGTGCCAGCAGCCCCGGGGGGTCCCTATACGAGCAGTACTTC

V: TRBV2
J: TRBJ2-7
size: NA
D: TRBD2
CDR3: CASARLPGLAGLGSSYEQYF
DNA: TGTGCCAGCGCCCGCCTTCCGGGACTAGCGGGACTCGGGAGCTCCTACGAGCAGTACTTC

V: TRBV2
J: TRBJ1-1
size: NA
D: NA
CDR3: CASSETQALNTEAFF
DNA: TGTGCCAGCAGTGAAACCCAGGCCCTGAACACTGAAGCTTTCTTT

V: TRBV7-9
J: TRBJ1-1
size: NA
D: NA
CDR3: CASSLGGAANTEAFF
DNA: TGTGCCAGCAGCTTAGGTGGGGCGGCGAACACTGAAGCTTTCTTT

V: TRBV30
J: TRBJ1-2
size: NA
D: NA
CDR3: CAWRARGQDGYTF
DNA: TGTGCCTGGAGAGCGAGGGGTCAGGATGGCTACACCTTC

V: TRBV27
J: TRBJ1-1
size: NA
D: NA
CDR3: CASSLTGKVTEAFF
DNA: TGTGCCAGCAGTTTAACGGGAAAGGTCACTGAAGCTTTCTTT

V: TRBV5-1
J: TRBJ1-1
size: NA
D: NA
CDR3: CASSLVAGLNTEAFF
DNA: TGCGCCAGCAGCTTGGTCGCAGGGCTGAACACTGAAGCTTTCTTT

V: TRBV30
J: TRBJ1-2
size: NA
D: NA
CDR3: CAWSPLGGYTF
DNA: TGTGCCTGGAGTCCCCTCGGGGGCTACACCTTC

V: TRBV19
J: TRBJ2-7
size: few
D: NA
CDR3: CASSRGDDYEQYF
DNA: TGTGCCAGTAGTAGAGGGGACGACTACGAGCAGTACTTC

V: TRBV5-1
J: TRBJ1-1
size: NA
D: NA
CDR3: CASSLGMNTEAFF
DNA: TGCGCCAGCAGCTTGGGAATGAACACTGAAGCTTTCTTT

V: TRBV19
J: TRBJ1-1
size: NA
D: NA
CDR3: CASSPRTVLANTEAFF
DNA: TGTGCCAGTAGTCCCCGGACAGTCCTAGCGAACACTGAAGCTTTCTTT

V: TRBV6-5
J: TRBJ1-2
size: NA
D: NA
CDR3: CASNPTRGYGYTF
DNA: TGTGCCAGCAACCCAACGAGGGGCTATGGCTACACCTTC

V: TRBV5-1
J: TRBJ1-1
size: NA
D: NA
CDR3: CASSTGQNTEAFF
DNA: TGCGCCAGCAGCACCGGACAGAACACTGAAGCTTTCTTT

V: TRBV19
J: TRBJ1-1
size: NA
D: TRBD1
CDR3: CASSANSGGNTEAFF
DNA: TGTGCCAGTAGTGCTAACTCAGGGGGTAACACTGAAGCTTTCTTT

V: TRBV28
J: TRBJ1-1
size: once
D: NA
CDR3: CASSLVRGQNTEAFF
DNA: TGTGCCAGCAGTTTAGTCAGGGGCCAAAACACTGAAGCTTTCTTT

V: TRBV27
J: TRBJ2-1
size: NA
D: NA
CDR3: CASSLRGSYNEQFF
DNA: TGTGCCAGCAGTTTACGGGGCTCCTACAATGAGCAGTTCTTC

V: TRBV18
J: TRBJ2-7
size: few
D: NA
CDR3: CASSQEQGVYSLEQYF
DNA: TGTGCCAGCTCACAGGAGCAGGGAGTGTACTCCTTGGAGCAGTACTTC

V: TRBV7-9
J: TRBJ2-1
size: NA
D: NA
CDR3: CASSFASSYNEQFF
DNA: TGTGCCAGCAGCTTTGCTAGCTCCTACAATGAGCAGTTCTTC

V: TRBV5-1
J: TRBJ2-1
size: NA
D: TRBD2
CDR3: CASSPRAGEGDNEQFF
DNA: TGCGCCAGCAGCCCCCGTGCGGGGGAAGGGGACAATGAGCAGTTCTTC

V: TRBV6-1
J: TRBJ1-5
size: NA
D: NA
CDR3: CASRIRGDQPQHF
DNA: TGTGCCAGCAGGATCAGGGGAGATCAGCCCCAGCATTTT

V: TRBV30
J: TRBJ2-5
size: once
D: NA
CDR3: CAWSAGYQETQYF
DNA: TGTGCCTGGAGTGCTGGGTACCAAGAGACCCAGTACTTC

V: TRBV18
J: TRBJ1-4
size: once
D: NA
CDR3: CASSPRGPGRTATNEKLFF
DNA: TGTGCCAGCTCACCCCGAGGACCCGGCAGAACTGCAACTAATGAAAAACTGTTTTTT

V: TRBV4-1
J: TRBJ1-5
size: few
D: TRBD1
CDR3: CASSPEGQDHQPQHF
DNA: TGCGCCAGCAGCCCGGAAGGACAGGACCATCAGCCCCAGCATTTT